A single sample is the source of the 25 T cell receptor beta chains below, sequenced in a study of shared clonotypes between healthy human individuals (dated by TCRdb to about 2020). The library relied on the immunoSEQ multiplex PCR assay. Imported from immuneACCESS, the table was reduced by TCRdb to in-frame sequences with V and J called. These copies leave out some clones; in studies compared against another copy, an unresolved V gene accounts for under half, and the cause of the remainder is not known. In this sample the table shows 2,500,000 or so clones, 80% to 95% of which occur a single time. Of the sample, 0.37% is held by the ten largest clones. Material for sequencing was naive CD4+ T cells from PBMCs. The meaning of the sample's cell subset or site label: CD45RA+ positively selected. Source of these receptors: a man aged 18 to 29 in good health. Some clones in this sample may be carry-over from other donors' samples.

The chain carries TRBV27 and TRBJ2-1, with D tentatively TRBD2 (5 bases). The germline V gene has CDR1 MNHEY and CDR2 SMNVEV (reference sequence). V was cut by 8 bases and J by 9 bases, with 11 bases left in between. This CDR3 is built from 11 residues. CDR3 nucleotide sequence: TGTGCCAGCCGGACTTTGGGTGAGCAGTTCTTC. This sequence encodes CASRTLGEQFF.

V gene TRBV5-1 combines with J gene TRBJ2-2, with TRBD2 matching 7 bases. Germline CDR1 SGHRS, CDR2 YFSETQ. Trimming cost V 0 bases and J 1 base; bases outside gene matches: 3. There are 16 residues in the CDR3. The CDR3 protein is CASSLVGLQNTGELFF. The CDR3 region has the DNA TGCGCCAGCAGCTTGGTGGGACTACAGAACACCGGGGAGCTGTTTTTT.

The chain uses TRBV6-5 and TRBJ2-7; perhaps TRBD1 as D (5 bases). The length of the CDR3 is 13 residues. The germline gives CDR1 MNHEY, CDR2 SVGAGI. V was pared by 10 bases and J by 5 bases, with 18 bases between. Written as DNA, the CDR3 is TGTGCCACACTGGACACTCCCGCCCACGAGCAGTACTTC. As protein: CATLDTPAHEQYF.

The chain has TRBV4-1 and TRBJ2-5; 7 bases match TRBD2. The CDR3 has 14 amino acids. V shed 4 bases and J 4 bases; nucleotides not matched to a gene: 6. Germline V lookup: CDR1 MGHRA, CDR2 YSYEKL. CDR3 protein: CASSPGGGVETQYF. CDR3 nucleotides: TGCGCCAGCAGCCCCGGGGGAGGGGTAGAGACCCAGTACTTC.

This chain links TRBV7-9 with TRBJ1-5, with D possibly being TRBD1 (6 bases). The CDR3 has 14 residues. Germline assignment: CDR1 SEHNR and CDR2 FQNEAQ (reference sequence). The V and J ends lost 4 bases and 4 bases respectively, with 11 bases between them. CDR3 sequence reads: CASSSAQGNQPQHF. The CDR3 nucleotides read TGTGCCAGCAGCTCGGCACAGGGAAATCAGCCCCAGCATTTT.

The chain combines TRBV27 with TRBJ2-7; tentatively, D is TRBD1 (6 bases). Germline lookup yields CDR1 MNHEY and CDR2 SMNVEV (reference sequence). The CDR3 contains 15 residues. The V gene lost 5 bases and the J gene lost 2 bases, with 16 bases spanning the gap. As DNA, the CDR3 is TGTGCCAGCAGTAAGCTCGACAGGCCCCCCTACGAGCAGTACTTC. Its translation: CASSKLDRPPYEQYF.

The chain is built from TRBV5-4 and TRBJ2-1, with D possibly being TRBD2 (5 bases). From germline, CDR1 is SGHNT and CDR2 YYREEE (reference sequence). V was trimmed by 0 bases and J by 5 bases, leaving 9 bases between them. This CDR3 contains 14 residues. CDR3 bases: TGTGCCAGCAGCTTGGGCAGCGGAAACAATGAGCAGTTCTTC. Translation: CASSLGSGNNEQFF.

The V and J genes are TRBV11-2 and TRBJ2-7, with 8 bases that match TRBD1. J gave up 6 bases and V 3 bases, and 10 bases lay outside the gene matches. From germline, CDR1 is SGHAT and CDR2 FQNNGV. The CDR3 spans 15 residues. CDR3 coding DNA: TGTGCCAGCAGCTTGACAGGGGTCATGGGCCGCGAGCAGTACTTC. Its translation: CASSLTGVMGREQYF.

This chain links TRBV5-1 with TRBJ1-3, with D possibly being TRBD1 (6 bases). CDR3 size: 14 residues. V gave up 2 bases and J gave up 4 bases, with 10 bases separating them. CDR1 is SGHRS and CDR2 is YFSETQ in the germline V gene. This CDR3 reads CASSFTGRGNTIYF. CDR3 coding DNA: TGCGCCAGCAGCTTCACAGGGAGAGGAAACACCATATATTTT.

This chain connects TRBV9 to TRBJ1-2; unclear D gene. Germline V gene sequence: CDR1 SGDLS, CDR2 YYNGEE. Trimming took 1 base from V and 8 from J, leaving 12 bases between them. This CDR3 is 13 amino acids long. The CDR3 sequence: CASSVNIGGGYTF. Here the CDR3 DNA reads TGTGCCAGCAGCGTAAATATTGGTGGAGGCTACACCTTC.

The V gene is TRBV7-3, the J gene TRBJ2-1; TRBD2 matches at 8 bases. Trimming cost V 2 bases and J 8 bases; bases outside gene matches: 8. The CDR3 is 15 residues long. Germline CDR1 and CDR2: SGHTA and FQGTGA. CDR3 bases: TGTGCCAGCAGCTTAGGTAGCGGGATCCCAGATGAGCAGTTCTTC. Its translation: CASSLGSGIPDEQFF.

This clone was picked up one time. The V call is TRBV5-4, the J call TRBJ2-7, with D possibly matching TRBD1 (6 bases). Germline V CDR1 and CDR2: SGHNT, YYREEE (reference sequence). The CDR3 is 16 residues long. The V and J ends lost 0 bases and 2 bases respectively, with 15 bases between them. DNA for the CDR3: TGTGCCAGCAGCTTGGGCAAACAGGGTACGGCCTACGAGCAGTACTTC. Translating gives CASSLGKQGTAYEQYF. The full variable domain, completed using reference TRBV5-4 and TRBJ2-7, is ETGVTQSPTHLIKTRGQQVTLRCSSQSGHNTVSWYQQALGQGPQFIFQYYREEENGRGNFPPRFSGLQFPNYSSELNVNALELDDSALYLCASSLGKQGTAYEQYFGPGTRLTVT.

The genes are TRBV10-3 and TRBJ2-7; 7 bases are shared with TRBD2. CDR3 length: 13 residues. The germline V gene has CDR1 ENHRY and CDR2 SYGVKD. V lost 6 bases and J lost 1; bases outside the gene matches: 3. This CDR3 reads CAIRGTNSYEQYF. In nucleotides, the CDR3 is TGTGCCATCAGAGGGACTAATTCCTACGAGCAGTACTTC.

On this clone itself: This CDR3 is also generated by other DNA sequences in the sample. The chain uses TRBV9 and TRBJ2-7; 8 positions agree with TRBD1. V dropped 4 bases and J dropped 2; count of bases not matched to a gene: 5. This CDR3 has 14 residues. Germline CDR1 is SGDLS and CDR2 is YYNGEE. DNA for the CDR3: TGTGCCAGCAGCCCCGGACAGGGACCCTACGAGCAGTACTTC. It translates to CASSPGQGPYEQYF.

The chain employs TRBV29-1 and TRBJ2-2; TRBD1 is a possible D gene (6 bases). Germline V gene data show CDR1 as SQVTM and CDR2 as ANQGSEA. The CDR3 totals 14 residues. Trimming cost V 0 bases and J 6 bases, with 11 bases left between them. The CDR3 sequence is CSVEEQGLSGELFF. The DNA of the CDR3 is TGCAGCGTTGAAGAACAGGGTTTGTCCGGGGAGCTGTTTTTT.

This chain links TRBV5-5 with TRBJ2-7; 9 positions agree with TRBD1. The length of the CDR3 is 15 residues. The ends lost 4 bases at V and 2 bases at J; junction bases unmatched: 7. Per the germline V gene, CDR1 is SGHKS and CDR2 is YYEKEE (reference sequence). This CDR3 reads CASSPGTGSAYEQYF. DNA for the CDR3: TGTGCCAGCAGCCCGGGGACAGGGTCTGCCTACGAGCAGTACTTC.

The chain employs TRBV29-1 and TRBJ2-2; D not resolved. Per the germline V gene, CDR1 is SQVTM and CDR2 is ANQGSEA. With 5 bases removed from V and 8 bases from J, the gap between germline ends came to 9 bases. This CDR3 spans 11 amino acids. CDR3 residues: CSVSPSGELFF. The CDR3 DNA reads TGCAGCGTTTCCCCTTCGGGGGAGCTGTTTTTT.

CDR3 DNA: TGTGCCAGCAGTACCGACAGCATCTATGGCTACACCTTC. It specifies CASSTDSIYGYTF. The rearrangement uses TRBV2 and TRBJ1-2; D perhaps matches TRBD1 (5 bases). This CDR3 contains 13 residues. The V end was cut by 5 bases, the J end by 4 bases, with 11 bases between. Germline CDR1 reads SNHLY; CDR2 reads FYNNEI.

CDR3 loop: CASSSPLGAMNTEAFF. In DNA, the CDR3 is TGCGCCAGCAGCTCGCCTCTGGGGGCCATGAACACTGAAGCTTTCTTT. The chain combines TRBV5-1 with TRBJ1-1; D is perhaps TRBD1 (6 bases). V was trimmed by 3 bases and J by 0 bases, leaving 15 bases between them. The CDR3 length is 16 residues. Germline values: CDR1 SGHRS, CDR2 YFSETQ.

The chain couples TRBV9 to TRBJ2-2; D is ambiguous. V was cut by 2 bases and J by 6 bases, with 11 bases left in between. Germline assignment: CDR1 SGDLS and CDR2 YYNGEE. This CDR3 has 14 amino acids. The CDR3 loop is CASSVGWMAGELFF. CDR3 coding DNA: TGTGCCAGCAGCGTGGGTTGGATGGCCGGGGAGCTGTTTTTT.

This clone turned up a few times. The gene calls are TRBV19 and TRBJ1-5, with D unresolved. Germline CDR1 is LNHDA and CDR2 is SQIVND (reference sequence). CDR3 length equals 15 residues. V was cut by 7 bases and J by 3 bases, with 16 bases left in between. This CDR3 is CASTPSGGPNQPQHF. CDR3 nucleotide sequence: TGTGCCAGTACCCCTTCCGGCGGCCCCAATCAGCCCCAGCATTTT.

The chain couples TRBV11-2 to TRBJ2-1; 8 nucleotides align to TRBD2. Germline CDR1 and CDR2: SGHAT and FQNNGV. The length of the CDR3 is 18 residues. The V and J ends lost 0 bases and 4 bases, in that order; junction bases with no gene match: 11. The CDR3 is CASSLDWRGRPTYNEQFF. The CDR3 nucleotides are TGTGCCAGCAGCTTAGATTGGCGCGGGAGGCCAACTTACAATGAGCAGTTCTTC. Drawing the rest from reference TRBV11-2 and TRBJ2-1, the complete variable domain is EAGVAQSPRYKIIEKRQSVAFWCNPISGHATLYWYQQILGQGPKLLIQFQNNGVVDDSQLPKDRFSAERLKGVDSTLKIQPAKLEDSAVYLCASSLDWRGRPTYNEQFFGPGTRLTVL.

The chain has TRBV14 and TRBJ2-1, with 7 bases identical to TRBD2. Germline CDR1 SGHDN, CDR2 FVKESK. J lost 0 bases, V lost 0 bases, and 11 bases had no gene match. The CDR3 has 19 residues. The CDR3 loop reads CASSQDVGEGPSSYNEQFF. The DNA for the CDR3 is TGTGCCAGCAGCCAAGATGTGGGGGAGGGCCCGAGCTCCTACAATGAGCAGTTCTTC.

This chain links TRBV19 with TRBJ1-2, with 12 bases matching TRBD1. The CDR3 is made up of 15 amino acids. J lost 5 bases, V lost 7 bases, and 8 bases had no gene match. Germline lookup yields CDR1 LNHDA and CDR2 SQIVND (reference sequence). DNA of the CDR3: TGTGCCAGTACCGCCGGGACAGGGGGCTTTTATGGCTACACCTTC. It specifies CASTAGTGGFYGYTF.

The rearrangement uses TRBV2 and TRBJ2-1, with TRBD2 matching 7 bases. The germline gives CDR1 SNHLY, CDR2 FYNNEI. The CDR3 sequence is 15 residues long. V lost 7 bases and J lost 3; bases outside the gene matches: 9. The DNA for the CDR3 is TGTGCCAGCAACTTCGGGACTATCCACTACAATGAGCAGTTCTTC. Translation gives CASNFGTIHYNEQFF.